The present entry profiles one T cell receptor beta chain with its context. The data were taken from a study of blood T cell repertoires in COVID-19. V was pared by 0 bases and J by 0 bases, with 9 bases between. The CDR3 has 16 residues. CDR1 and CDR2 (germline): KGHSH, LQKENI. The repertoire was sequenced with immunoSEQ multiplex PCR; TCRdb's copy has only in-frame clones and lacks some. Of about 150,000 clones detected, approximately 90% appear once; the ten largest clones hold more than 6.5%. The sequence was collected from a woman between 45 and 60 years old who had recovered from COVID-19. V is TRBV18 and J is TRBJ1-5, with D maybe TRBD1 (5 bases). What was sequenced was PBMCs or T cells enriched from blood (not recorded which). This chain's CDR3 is CASSPPGRVSNQPQHF. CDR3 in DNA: TGTGCCAGCTCACCACCGGGCAGGGTTAGCAATCAGCCCCAGCATTTT. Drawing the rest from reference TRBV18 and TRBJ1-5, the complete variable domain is NAGVMQNPRHLVRRRGQEARLRCSPMKGHSHVYWYRQLPEEGLKFMVYLQKENIIDESGMPKERFSAEFPKEGPSILRIQQVVRGDSAAYFCASSPPGRVSNQPQHFGDGTRLSIL.